This TCR beta chain was captured by sequencing in a study of T-cell reconstitution after alpha-beta-depleted transplantation in children (dated by TCRdb to 2015 to 2016). Some background on the complete study: T-cell immune reconstitution after TCRalphabeta/CD19-depleted allogeneic hematopoietic cell transplantation in children was quantitatively tracked in the study by means of TCR repertoire profiling. Beyond this particular receptor, the publication reports: The high TCRbeta diversity at day 60 in some patients was ascribed to recipient T cells and intrathymic progenitors that had survived conditioning. Apparently early alphabetaT-cell count recovery about two months after transplant reportedly relied on only several hundred rapidly expanded clones derived from non-depleted graft cells. Hyperexpanded clone frequencies declined over subsequent months; after one year, T-cell counts and TCRbeta diversity were mostly attributed to newly produced T cells.

Libraries were made using PCR. Reads for this sample came from an Illumina HiSeq 2500. Molecular barcoding was employed in the preparation of TCR libraries, with unique molecular identifiers being used to normalize TCRbeta repertoire quantification. TCRdb reprocessed the public reads (quality trimming at Q25 with fastp, clone calling with MiXCR) and kept in-frame beta chains. Every distinct CDR3 protein forms one entry, paired with its most common genes and DNA. This sample gives 550,000 to 800,000 distinct CDR3 sequences in total; around 12% of them show up just once. The ten top clones hold roughly 0.77% of the sample. CDR1 and CDR2, per the germline V gene, are MGHDK and SYGVNS. Taken from cysteine to phenylalanine, the CDR3 has 17 residues. Only the CDR3 portion is preserved as DNA: 51 bases, with reading frame beginning at the first base. V is shortened by 1 base, J by 9 bases, and the region joining them spans 22 bases.

At least ten counts were recorded for this clonotype. This clone's antigen is unknown. The input lacks base qualities; no much larger clone sits a single base away. The label giving this sample's treatment or condition can be read as: allogeneic hematopoietic cell transplantation with graft depleted of TCRalphabeta T cells and CD19 B cells. The children who served as transplant recipients had been given grafts of TCRalphabeta/CD19-depleted allogeneic hematopoietic cells. The chain was built from TRBV25-1 and TRBJ2-1; the D match is possibly TRBD1 or TRBD2, with 5 bases aligned in each. Sample: PBMCs, taken before TCRalphabeta/CD19-depleted stem cell transplant. This clonotype originated in a girl under 10 years old with congenital amegakaryocytic thrombocytopenia, due to receive a stem cell transplant. Read as DNA, the sequence is TGTGCCAGCAGTGAATTACGTCGTGGGGGTCCGGGTGCTGAGCAGTTCTTC. Translated, it gives CASSELRRGGPGAEQFF. Joined to the reference TRBV25-1 and TRBJ2-1 proteins, this CDR3 gives the full variable domain: EADIYQTPRYLVIGTGKKITLECSQTMGHDKMYWYQQDPGMELHLIHYSYGVNSTEKGDLSSESTVSRIRTEHFPLTLESARPSHTSQYLCASSELRRGGPGAEQFFGPGTRLTVL.